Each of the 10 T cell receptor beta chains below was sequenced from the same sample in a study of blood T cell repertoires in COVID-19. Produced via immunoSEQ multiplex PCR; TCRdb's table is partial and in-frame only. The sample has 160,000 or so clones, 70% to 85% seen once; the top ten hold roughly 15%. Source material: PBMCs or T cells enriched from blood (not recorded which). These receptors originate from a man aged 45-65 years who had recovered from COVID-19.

CDR3 region: CASSQERAGTDTQYF. The CDR3 coding sequence is TGCGCCAGCAGCCAAGAGCGGGCCGGCACAGATACGCAGTATTTT. The V call is TRBV4-1, the J call TRBJ2-3; a possible D gene is TRBD2 (5 bases). V lost 0 bases and J 1 base, leaving 8 bases between the germline ends. Germline CDR1 MGHRA, CDR2 YSYEKL. The CDR3 runs to 15 residues.

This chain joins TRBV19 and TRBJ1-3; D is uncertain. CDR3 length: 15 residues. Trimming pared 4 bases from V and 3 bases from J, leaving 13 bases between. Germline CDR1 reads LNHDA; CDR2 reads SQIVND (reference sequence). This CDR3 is CASSTFTADGNTIYF. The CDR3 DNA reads TGTGCCAGTAGTACCTTTACAGCAGATGGAAACACCATATATTTT.

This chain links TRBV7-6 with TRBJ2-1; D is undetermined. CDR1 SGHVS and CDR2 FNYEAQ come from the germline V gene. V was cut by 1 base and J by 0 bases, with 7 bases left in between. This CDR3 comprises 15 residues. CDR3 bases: TGTGCCAGCAGCTTAGGACATAGCTCCTACAATGAGCAGTTCTTC. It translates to CASSLGHSSYNEQFF.

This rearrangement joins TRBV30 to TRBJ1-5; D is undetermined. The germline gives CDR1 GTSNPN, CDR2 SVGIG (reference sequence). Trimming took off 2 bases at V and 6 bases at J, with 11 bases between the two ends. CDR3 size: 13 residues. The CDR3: CAWSRGSAQPQHF. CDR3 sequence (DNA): TGTGCCTGGAGTAGAGGGTCGGCTCAGCCCCAGCATTTT. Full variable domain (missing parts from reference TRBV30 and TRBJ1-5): SQTIHQWPATLVQPVGSPLSLECTVEGTSNPNLYWYRQAAGRGLQLLFYSVGIGQISSEVPQNLSASRPQDRQFILSSKKLLLSDSGFYLCAWSRGSAQPQHFGDGTRLSIL.

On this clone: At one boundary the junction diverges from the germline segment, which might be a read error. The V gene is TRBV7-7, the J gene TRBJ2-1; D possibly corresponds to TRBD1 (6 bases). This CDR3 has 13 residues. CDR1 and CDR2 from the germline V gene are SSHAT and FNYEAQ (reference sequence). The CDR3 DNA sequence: TGTGCTAGCAGCACCGGGACAACCAATGAGCAGTTCTTC. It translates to CASSTGTTNEQFF.

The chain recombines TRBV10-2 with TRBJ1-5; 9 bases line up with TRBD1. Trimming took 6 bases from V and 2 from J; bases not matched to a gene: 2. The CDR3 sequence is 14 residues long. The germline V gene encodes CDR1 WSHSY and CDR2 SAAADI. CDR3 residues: CASRGQGGNQPQHF. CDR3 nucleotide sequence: TGCGCCAGCAGGGGACAGGGAGGCAATCAGCCCCAGCATTTT.

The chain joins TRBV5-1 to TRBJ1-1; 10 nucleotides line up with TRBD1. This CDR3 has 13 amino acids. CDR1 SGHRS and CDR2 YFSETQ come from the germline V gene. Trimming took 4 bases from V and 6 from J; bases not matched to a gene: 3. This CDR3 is CASSETGGAEAFF. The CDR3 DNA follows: TGCGCCAGCAGCGAGACAGGGGGCGCTGAAGCTTTCTTT.

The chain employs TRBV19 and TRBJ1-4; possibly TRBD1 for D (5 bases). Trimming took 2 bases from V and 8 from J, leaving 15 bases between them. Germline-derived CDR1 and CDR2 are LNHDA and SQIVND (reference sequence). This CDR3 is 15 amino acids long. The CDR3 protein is CASSIPLGTGEKLFF. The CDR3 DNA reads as TGTGCCAGTAGTATACCTCTCGGGACTGGGGAAAAACTGTTTTTT.

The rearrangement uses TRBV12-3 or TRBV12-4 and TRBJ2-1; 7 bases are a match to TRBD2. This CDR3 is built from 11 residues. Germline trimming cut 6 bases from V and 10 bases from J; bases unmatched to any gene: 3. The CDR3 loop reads CASSLGGEQFF. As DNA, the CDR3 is TGTGCCAGCAGCTTGGGGGGGGAGCAGTTCTTC.

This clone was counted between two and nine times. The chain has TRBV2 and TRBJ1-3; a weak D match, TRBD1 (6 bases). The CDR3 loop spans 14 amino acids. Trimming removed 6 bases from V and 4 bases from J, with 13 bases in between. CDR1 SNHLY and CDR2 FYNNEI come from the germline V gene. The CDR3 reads CASRQGHGGNTIYF. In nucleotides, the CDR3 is TGTGCCAGCAGGCAGGGACACGGAGGAAACACCATATATTTT.